The 15 T cell receptor beta chains in this list originate from one sample, sequenced in a study of technical replicates of blood from several donors. Profiling relied on immunoSEQ multiplex PCR, and the TCRdb table lists in-frame clones only, not all of them. The data contain 75,000 to 95,000 clones, 92% of them seen just once; the ten biggest clones take up roughly 0.25%. Sequenced input: T cells isolated from PBMCs. All receptors come from a human donor in good health.

Here the CDR3 DNA reads TGTGCCAGCAGCGCTTATCGAGCGGGGGGGCCGCATGAGCAGTTCTTC. Protein: CASSAYRAGGPHEQFF. The chain couples TRBV9 to TRBJ2-1; 10 positions agree with TRBD2. The germline CDR1 and CDR2 sequences are SGDLS and YYNGEE. The length of the CDR3 is 16 residues. The V segment lost 3 bases and the J segment 8 bases; nucleotides outside the gene matches: 11.

The genes are TRBV27 and TRBJ2-3; D might be TRBD2 (5 bases). The length of the CDR3 is 13 residues. Germline lookup yields CDR1 MNHEY and CDR2 SMNVEV (reference sequence). V was pared by 6 bases and J by 3 bases, with 10 bases between. The chain's CDR3 is CASSRGLTDTQYF. Here the CDR3 DNA reads TGTGCCAGCAGCCGAGGGTTGACAGATACGCAGTATTTT.

The chain carries TRBV7-8 and TRBJ2-2; 10 nucleotides align to TRBD1. The CDR3 has 16 amino acids. Germline V gene lookup returns CDR1 SGHVS and CDR2 FQNEAQ. V dropped 5 bases and J dropped 7; count of bases not matched to a gene: 10. CDR3 sequence reads: CASSLDRGRSFGELFF. In DNA, the CDR3 is TGTGCCAGCAGCCTAGACAGGGGGCGCAGCTTCGGGGAGCTGTTTTTT.

The chain couples TRBV5-1 to TRBJ2-3; D gene uncertain. The germline gives CDR1 SGHRS, CDR2 YFSETQ. With 1 base removed from V and 2 bases from J, the gap between germline ends came to 14 bases. The CDR3 is 16 residues long. CDR3 DNA sequence: TGCGCCAGCAGCTTGCCCGACAACAATCCCACAGATACGCAGTATTTT. This translates into CASSLPDNNPTDTQYF.

J is TRBJ1-2 and V is TRBV4-1; D possibly corresponds to TRBD1 (6 bases). Per the germline V gene, CDR1 is MGHRA and CDR2 is YSYEKL. Between the trimmed V and J ends, which lost 0 bases and 4 bases, there was a span of 15 bases. This CDR3 comprises 16 residues. Written as DNA, the CDR3 is TGCGCCAGCAGCCAAGAGGGGACCGGGGGGCCCTATGGCTACACCTTC. This sequence encodes CASSQEGTGGPYGYTF.

The rearrangement joins TRBV5-1 to TRBJ1-1; TRBD1 aligns across 7 bases. The CDR3 is made up of 15 amino acids. After removal of 5 bases from V and 5 bases from J, the junction contained 12 bases not matched to a gene. The germline V gene encodes CDR1 SGHRS and CDR2 YFSETQ. The CDR3 DNA follows: TGCGCCAGCAGGCGAGAAGGGGGCGCAGGGACTGAAGCTTTCTTT. Translated: CASRREGGAGTEAFF. Full variable domain (missing parts from reference TRBV5-1 and TRBJ1-1): KAGVTQTPRYLIKTRGQQVTLSCSPISGHRSVSWYQQTPGQGLQFLFEYFSETQRNKGNFPGRFSGRQFSNSRSEMNVSTLELGDSALYLCASRREGGAGTEAFFGQGTRLTVV.

This chain uses TRBV11-2 with TRBJ2-7, with TRBD2 matching 8 bases. Germline V gene lookup returns CDR1 SGHAT and CDR2 FQNNGV. The CDR3 is made up of 15 amino acids. The V gene end was trimmed by 4 bases and the J gene end by 9 bases; junction bases not matched to a gene: 14. The CDR3 DNA sequence: TGTGCCAGCAGCTCGAGCGGGAGACCGACTTTGAGGCAGTACTTC. Its protein is CASSSSGRPTLRQYF. Together with reference TRBV11-2 and TRBJ2-7, the CDR3 gives the full variable domain: EAGVAQSPRYKIIEKRQSVAFWCNPISGHATLYWYQQILGQGPKLLIQFQNNGVVDDSQLPKDRFSAERLKGVDSTLKIQPAKLEDSAVYLCASSSSGRPTLRQYFGPGTRLTVT.

CDR3 sequence (DNA): TGTGCCAGCAGAAGCGCAGGGGGAGATACGCAGTATTTT. Residues: CASRSAGGDTQYF. V and J are TRBV6-1 and TRBJ2-3, with 7 bases matching TRBD1. Germline CDR1 reads MNHNS; CDR2 reads SASEGT. This CDR3 is 13 amino acids long. V lost 6 bases and J lost 5; bases outside the gene matches: 5.

The chain is built from TRBV7-2 and TRBJ2-4; 9 bases agree with TRBD1. Trimming removed 6 bases from V and 5 bases from J; junction bases left unmatched: 8. The CDR3 covers 15 residues. The germline CDR1 and CDR2 sequences are SGHTA and FQGNSA. CDR3 residues: CASSTGGWSENIQYF. CDR3 in DNA: TGTGCCAGCAGTACAGGGGGCTGGAGCGAAAACATTCAGTACTTC.

V and J are TRBV4-1 and TRBJ2-7, with no clear D. There are 14 residues in the CDR3. Trimming removed 1 base from V and 2 bases from J, with 9 bases in between. In germline, CDR1 is MGHRA, CDR2 YSYEKL. As DNA, the CDR3 is TGCGCCAGCAGCCAAGGGAGTCAGACCTACGAGCAGTACTTC. Its protein is CASSQGSQTYEQYF.

V usage is TRBV29-1 and J usage is TRBJ2-7; perhaps TRBD1 as D (6 bases). Germline V gene data show CDR1 as SQVTM and CDR2 as ANQGSEA. The CDR3 consists of 14 residues. Trimming took off 2 bases at V and 3 bases at J, with 14 bases between the two ends. CDR3 residues: CSVELQGKDYEQYF. The CDR3 DNA is TGCAGCGTTGAACTGCAGGGGAAAGACTACGAGCAGTACTTC.

J is TRBJ1-1 and V is TRBV29-1, with D perhaps TRBD1 (6 bases). V gave up 3 bases and J gave up 6 bases, with 20 bases separating them. The CDR3 consists of 15 residues. The germline CDR1 and CDR2 sequences are SQVTM and ANQGSEA. The DNA of the CDR3 is TGCAGCGTTGAGGGGGACACGACCGGGCTCCCTGAAGCTTTCTTT. The encoded protein is CSVEGDTTGLPEAFF.

This rearrangement joins TRBV7-9 to TRBJ1-4, with TRBD1 as a possible D gene (6 bases). In germline, CDR1 is SEHNR, CDR2 FQNEAQ (reference sequence). V was clipped by 1 base and J by 5 bases, with 14 bases between them. CDR3 length: 16 residues. DNA of the CDR3: TGTGCCAGCAGCTTAGGGGCCTGGGGGCCCAATGAAAAACTGTTTTTT. This sequence encodes CASSLGAWGPNEKLFF.

Details on this clone: No DNA is shown, since the ends of the CDR3 on it are uncertain; the CDR3 is the one TCRdb lists. The rearrangement joins TRBV21-1 to TRBJ2-7; the D call in the table, TRBD2, was not verified against the DNA. TRBV21-1 is a pseudogene locus. The CDR3 has 17 residues if both end residues are counted. The CDR3 sequence: CASSKVFASGSSSEQYF.

The rearrangement links TRBV9 to TRBJ2-3; perhaps TRBD1 as D (6 bases). Germline values: CDR1 SGDLS, CDR2 YYNGEE. V lost 6 bases to trimming and J lost 0 bases, with 23 bases between them. The CDR3 runs 18 residues. The CDR3 sequence is CASTHQQPGTNSTDTQYF. The CDR3 region has the DNA TGTGCCAGCACCCACCAACAACCAGGGACAAATAGCACAGATACGCAGTATTTT.